A selection of T cell receptor beta chains follows, all from one sample in a study of CD4 T cells in relation to SARS-CoV-2 and coronaviruses. Measured with immunoSEQ multiplex PCR; TCRdb has only the in-frame clones, and not every one. The sample records roughly 12,000 clones, about 72% being singletons. What these receptors recognize is not known. The sequenced sample was CD4+ T cells from PBMCs, cultured in vitro. The receptors were gathered from a human donor in good health. Each CDR3 is given with its conserved first and last residue. D genes are given only for firm matches. Only part of the rows carry a size: once, few, many, or a class if the clone is expanded.

V: TRBV13; D: .; J: TRBJ2-1; size: .; DNA: TGTGCCAGCAGCACCCTATGGGGCCCGAGCTCCTACAATGAGCAGTTCTTC; CDR3: CASSTLWGPSSYNEQFF
V: TRBV5-1; D: .; J: TRBJ1-3; size: .; DNA: TGCGCCAGCAGCTTGGCCGGAGGGGAAGGAAACACCATATATTTT; CDR3: CASSLAGGEGNTIYF
V: TRBV12-3/TRBV12-4; D: .; J: TRBJ1-2; size: large; DNA: TGTGCCAGCAGTTTTCTCGACCGTTATGGCTACACCTTC; CDR3: CASSFLDRYGYTF
V: TRBV12-3/TRBV12-4; D: .; J: TRBJ2-7; size: .; DNA: TGTGCCAGCAGTTCACCCCATGGGGAGCAGTACTTC; CDR3: CASSSPHGEQYF
V: TRBV18; D: TRBD1; J: TRBJ2-1; size: .; DNA: TGTGCCAGCTCACCAGGACAGGGGGGGATGGTAAACAATGAGCAGTTCTTC; CDR3: CASSPGQGGMVNNEQFF
V: TRBV19; D: .; J: TRBJ1-6; size: .; DNA: TGTGCCAGTAGTATACAGAGCTCCTATAATTCACCCCTCCACTTT; CDR3: CASSIQSSYNSPLHF
V: TRBV7-2; D: TRBD1; J: TRBJ1-5; size: .; DNA: TGTGCCACCGGCGGGGGACAGCCGAATCAGCCCCAGCATTTT; CDR3: CATGGGQPNQPQHF
V: TRBV30; D: TRBD1; J: TRBJ2-3; size: .; DNA: TGTGCCTGGAGAAATGGACAGGGATACACAGATACGCAGTATTTT; CDR3: CAWRNGQGYTDTQYF
V: TRBV13; D: TRBD1; J: TRBJ2-7; size: .; DNA: TGTGCCAGCAGCAAAAACACAGGGGCCAGCTCCTACGAGCAGTACTTC; CDR3: CASSKNTGASSYEQYF
V: TRBV7-2; D: .; J: TRBJ1-1; size: .; DNA: TGTGCCAGCAGCTTAGAGCCGAACACTGAAGCTTTCTTT; CDR3: CASSLEPNTEAFF
V: TRBV5-1; D: TRBD2; J: TRBJ2-5; size: once; DNA: TGCGCCAGCAGCTACATGACTAGCGGGGGCCAAGAGACCCAGTACTTC; CDR3: CASSYMTSGGQETQYF
V: TRBV4-3; D: .; J: TRBJ1-2; size: .; DNA: TGCGCCAGCAGCCAAGATAGGAGTGAGTCGCGCGGCTACACCTTC; CDR3: CASSQDRSESRGYTF
V: TRBV3-1/TRBV3-2; D: .; J: TRBJ1-1; size: .; DNA: TGTGCCAGCAGCCAAGGGGGGCTACTTGAAGCTTTCTTT; CDR3: CASSQGGLLEAFF
V: TRBV2; D: .; J: TRBJ1-3; size: .; DNA: TGTGCCAGCAGCCGAGGGACGTCCGGAAACACCATATATTTT; CDR3: CASSRGTSGNTIYF
V: TRBV3-1/TRBV3-2; D: .; J: TRBJ2-3; size: .; DNA: TGTGCCAGCAGCCAAGCCCAGCCGAAGAAGGATACGCAGTATTTT; CDR3: CASSQAQPKKDTQYF
V: TRBV3-1/TRBV3-2; D: .; J: TRBJ2-7; size: .; DNA: TGTGCCAGCAGCCCGGGACAACCTTACGAGCAGTACTTC; CDR3: CASSPGQPYEQYF
V: TRBV2; D: TRBD1; J: TRBJ2-2; size: .; DNA: TGTGCCAGCAACCAACAGGGGGCGGGGAACACCGGGGAGCTGTTTTTT; CDR3: CASNQQGAGNTGELFF
V: TRBV14; D: .; J: TRBJ2-1; size: .; DNA: TGTGCCAGCAGCGACACCTACAATGAGCAGTTCTTC; CDR3: CASSDTYNEQFF
V: TRBV19; D: .; J: TRBJ1-5; size: .; DNA: TGTGCCAGTAGTATAGAGGGCAATCAGCCCCAGCATTTT; CDR3: CASSIEGNQPQHF
V: TRBV5-6; D: .; J: TRBJ2-7; size: .; DNA: TGTGCCAGCAGCTTGGGGAGGCTGGTAGTCTACGAGCAGTACTTC; CDR3: CASSLGRLVVYEQYF
V: TRBV5-5; D: .; J: TRBJ1-5; size: .; DNA: TGTGCCAGCAGCTCTGACCTGTTCAATCAGCCCCAGCATTTT; CDR3: CASSSDLFNQPQHF
V: TRBV7-9; D: .; J: TRBJ1-2; size: few; DNA: TGTGCCAGCAGCTTAGGGCTACAGTTCTATGGCTACACCTTC; CDR3: CASSLGLQFYGYTF
V: TRBV2; D: TRBD2; J: TRBJ2-7; size: .; DNA: TGTGCCAGCAGTGAAAGGGAGGGCCCCTACGAGCAGTACTTC; CDR3: CASSEREGPYEQYF
V: TRBV7-2; D: TRBD1; J: TRBJ1-3; size: .; DNA: TGTGCCAGCAGCTCGAGGGACAGGGGTTTAGGGTTCTCGGGAAACACCATATATTTT; CDR3: CASSSRDRGLGFSGNTIYF
V: TRBV19; D: .; J: TRBJ2-1; size: .; DNA: TGTGCCAGTAGTAGCCTTGGGCAGACCCCTCCTGCCAATGAGCAGTTCTTC; CDR3: CASSSLGQTPPANEQFF
V: TRBV19; D: .; J: TRBJ1-2; size: few; DNA: TGTGCCAGTAGTAACACAGGCTATGGCTACACCTTC; CDR3: CASSNTGYGYTF
V: TRBV7-9; D: .; J: TRBJ1-1; size: .; DNA: TGTGCCAGCAGCCAGGGCGAGAACACTGAAGCTTTCTTT; CDR3: CASSQGENTEAFF
V: TRBV7-2; D: .; J: TRBJ1-3; size: few; DNA: TGTGCCAGCAGCTTAGGCAGGGACTCTGGAAACACCATATATTTT; CDR3: CASSLGRDSGNTIYF
V: TRBV28; D: .; J: TRBJ1-6; size: .; DNA: TGTGCCAGCAGTTTTTTACGCCGGTCGACAAATAGGAATTCACCCCTCCACTTT; CDR3: CASSFLRRSTNRNSPLHF
V: TRBV4-3; D: TRBD2; J: TRBJ2-1; size: .; DNA: TGCGCCAGCAGCCAAGGCATATCGTGGCGGGAGGACCCCTCCGCTGAGCAGTTCTTC; CDR3: CASSQGISWREDPSAEQFF
V: TRBV5-4; D: .; J: TRBJ2-5; size: .; DNA: TGTGCCAGCTTCCGGGGCCCAGGAGAGACCCAGTACTTC; CDR3: CASFRGPGETQYF
V: TRBV6-2/TRBV6-3; D: .; J: TRBJ2-6; size: .; DNA: TGTGCCAGCAGTTACGACCTTTTAAAGAACTCTGGGGCCAACGTCCTGACTTTC; CDR3: CASSYDLLKNSGANVLTF
V: TRBV9; D: TRBD2; J: TRBJ2-1; size: .; DNA: TGTGCCAGCAGCGTAGCTGTAGGACTAGCGGGTAGCTATGAGCAGTTCTTC; CDR3: CASSVAVGLAGSYEQFF
V: TRBV6-5; D: TRBD2; J: TRBJ2-4; size: .; DNA: TGTGCCAGTGTGGGGAGGGTAGCCAAAAACATTCAGTACTTC; CDR3: CASVGRVAKNIQYF
V: TRBV29-1; D: TRBD1; J: TRBJ2-7; size: .; DNA: TGCAGCGTTGTTCTTCAGGACAGGGCTCGAGAGCAGTACTTC; CDR3: CSVVLQDRAREQYF
V: TRBV5-5; D: .; J: TRBJ2-2; size: .; DNA: TGTGCCAGCAGCTCCAGGGGGGGGGCCGGGGAGCTGTTTTTT; CDR3: CASSSRGGAGELFF
V: TRBV7-9; D: TRBD2; J: TRBJ2-5; size: .; DNA: TGTGCCAGCAGCCTAACTAGCGGGAGAGAGACCCAGTACTTC; CDR3: CASSLTSGRETQYF
V: TRBV5-1; D: .; J: TRBJ2-3; size: .; DNA: TGCGCCAGCAGCTTGGATGCGCTGGGGAGCACAGATACGCAGTATTTT; CDR3: CASSLDALGSTDTQYF
V: TRBV7-7; D: .; J: TRBJ1-1; size: .; DNA: TGTGCTAGCAGCTCGTACACCCAAGGGGAAGCTTTCTTT; CDR3: CASSSYTQGEAFF
V: TRBV3-1/TRBV3-2; D: .; J: TRBJ1-2; size: .; DNA: TGTGCCAGCAGCCAAGATGGCCGGATTGGCTACACCTTC; CDR3: CASSQDGRIGYTF
V: TRBV6-5; D: .; J: TRBJ2-6; size: once; DNA: TGTGCCAGCAGCCTGGGGTTCTCTGGGGCCAACGTCCTGACTTTC; CDR3: CASSLGFSGANVLTF